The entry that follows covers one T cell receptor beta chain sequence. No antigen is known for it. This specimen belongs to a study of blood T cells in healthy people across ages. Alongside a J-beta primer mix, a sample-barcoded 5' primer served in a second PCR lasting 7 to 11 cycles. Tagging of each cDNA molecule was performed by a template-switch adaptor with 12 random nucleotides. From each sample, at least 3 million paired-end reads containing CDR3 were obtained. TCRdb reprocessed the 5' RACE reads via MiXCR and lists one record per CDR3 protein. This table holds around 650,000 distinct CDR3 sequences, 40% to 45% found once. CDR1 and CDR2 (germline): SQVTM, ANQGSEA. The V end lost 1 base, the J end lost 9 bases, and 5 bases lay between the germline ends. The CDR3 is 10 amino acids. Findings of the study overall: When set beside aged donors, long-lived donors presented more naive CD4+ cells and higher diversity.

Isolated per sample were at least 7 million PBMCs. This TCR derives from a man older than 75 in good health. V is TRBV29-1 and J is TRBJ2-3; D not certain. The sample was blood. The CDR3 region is CSVEVITQYF. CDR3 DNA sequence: TGCAGCGTTGAAGTTATCACGCAGTATTTT.